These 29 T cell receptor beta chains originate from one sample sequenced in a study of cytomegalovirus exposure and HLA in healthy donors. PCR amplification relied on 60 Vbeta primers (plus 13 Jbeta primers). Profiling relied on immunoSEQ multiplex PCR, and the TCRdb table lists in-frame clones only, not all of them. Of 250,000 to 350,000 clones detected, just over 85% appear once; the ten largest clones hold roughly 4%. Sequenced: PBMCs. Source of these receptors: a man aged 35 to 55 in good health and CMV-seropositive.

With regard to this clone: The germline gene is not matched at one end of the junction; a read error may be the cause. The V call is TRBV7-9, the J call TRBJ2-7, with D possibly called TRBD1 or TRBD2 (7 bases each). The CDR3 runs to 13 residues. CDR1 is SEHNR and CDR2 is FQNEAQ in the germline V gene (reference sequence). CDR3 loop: CSSSGTVSYEQYF. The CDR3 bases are TGTTCCAGCAGCGGGACAGTGTCCTACGAGCAGTACTTC.

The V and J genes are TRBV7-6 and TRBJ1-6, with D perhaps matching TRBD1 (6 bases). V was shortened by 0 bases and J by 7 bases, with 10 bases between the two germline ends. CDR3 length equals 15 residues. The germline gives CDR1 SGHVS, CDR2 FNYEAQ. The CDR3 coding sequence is TGTGCCAGCAGCTTAGCGGCAGGGGTGAATTCACCCCTCCACTTT. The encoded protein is CASSLAAGVNSPLHF.

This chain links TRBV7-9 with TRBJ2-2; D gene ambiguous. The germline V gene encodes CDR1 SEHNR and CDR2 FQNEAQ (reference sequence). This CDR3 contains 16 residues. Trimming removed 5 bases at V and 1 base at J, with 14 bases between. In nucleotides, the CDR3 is TGTGCCAGCAGCCCCCCCCCGCGGATGAACACCGGGGAGCTGTTTTTT. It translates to CASSPPPRMNTGELFF.

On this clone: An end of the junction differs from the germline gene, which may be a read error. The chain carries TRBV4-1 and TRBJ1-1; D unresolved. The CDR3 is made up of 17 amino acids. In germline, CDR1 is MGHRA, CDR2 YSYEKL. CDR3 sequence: CASSQSPRELLNTEASF. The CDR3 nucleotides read TGCGCCAGCAGCCAATCCCCCCGGGAGCTGCTGAACACTGAAGCTTCCTTT.

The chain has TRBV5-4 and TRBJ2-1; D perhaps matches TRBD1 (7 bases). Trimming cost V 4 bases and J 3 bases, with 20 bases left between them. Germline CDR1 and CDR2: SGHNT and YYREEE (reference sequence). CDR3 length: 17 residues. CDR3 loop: CASSPQTGVGGYNEQFF. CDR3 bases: TGTGCCAGCAGCCCACAAACAGGGGTGGGGGGCTACAATGAGCAGTTCTTC.

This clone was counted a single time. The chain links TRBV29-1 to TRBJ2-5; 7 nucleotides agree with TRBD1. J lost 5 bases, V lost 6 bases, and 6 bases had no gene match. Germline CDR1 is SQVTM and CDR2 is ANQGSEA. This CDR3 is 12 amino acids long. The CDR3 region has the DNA TGCAGCGTGCGGACAGGCGGTGAGACCCAGTACTTC. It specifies CSVRTGGETQYF.

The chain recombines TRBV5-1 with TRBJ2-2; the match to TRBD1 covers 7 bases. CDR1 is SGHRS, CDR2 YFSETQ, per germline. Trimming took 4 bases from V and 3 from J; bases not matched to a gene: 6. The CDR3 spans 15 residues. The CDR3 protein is CASSGITGDTGELFF. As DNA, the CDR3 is TGCGCCAGCAGCGGTATAACAGGGGACACCGGGGAGCTGTTTTTT.

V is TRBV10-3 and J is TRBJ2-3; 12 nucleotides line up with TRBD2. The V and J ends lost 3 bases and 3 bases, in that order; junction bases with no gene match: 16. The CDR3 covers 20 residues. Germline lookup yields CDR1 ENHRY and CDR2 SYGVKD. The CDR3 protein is CAISDQGALLAGGRTDTQYF. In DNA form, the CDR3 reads TGTGCCATCAGTGACCAGGGTGCCCTTCTAGCGGGAGGGCGGACAGATACGCAGTATTTT.

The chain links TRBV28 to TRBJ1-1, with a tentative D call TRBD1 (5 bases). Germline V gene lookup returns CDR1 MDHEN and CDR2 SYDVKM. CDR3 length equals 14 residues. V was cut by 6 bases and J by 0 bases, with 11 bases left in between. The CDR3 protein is CASSGHSMNTEAFF. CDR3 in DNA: TGTGCCAGCAGCGGACATAGCATGAACACTGAAGCTTTCTTT. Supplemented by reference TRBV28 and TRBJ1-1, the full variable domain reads DVKVTQSSRYLVKRTGEKVFLECVQDMDHENMFWYRQDPGLGLRLIYFSYDVKMKEKGDIPEGYSVSREKKERFSLILESASTNQTSMYLCASSGHSMNTEAFFGQGTRLTVV.

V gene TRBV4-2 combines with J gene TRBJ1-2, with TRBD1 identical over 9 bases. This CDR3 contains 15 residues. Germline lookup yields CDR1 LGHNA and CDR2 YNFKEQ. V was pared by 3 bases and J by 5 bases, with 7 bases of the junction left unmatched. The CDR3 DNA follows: TGTGCCAGCAGCCAGGACGACAGGGGGAGGTATGGCTACACCTTC. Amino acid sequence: CASSQDDRGRYGYTF.

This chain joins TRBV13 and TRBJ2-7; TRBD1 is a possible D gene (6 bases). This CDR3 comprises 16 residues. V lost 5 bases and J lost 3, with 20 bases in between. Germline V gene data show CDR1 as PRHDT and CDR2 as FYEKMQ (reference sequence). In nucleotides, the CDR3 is TGTGCCAGCAGCCCTACCCAGGGGCAGATTTTCTACGAGCAGTACTTC. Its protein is CASSPTQGQIFYEQYF.

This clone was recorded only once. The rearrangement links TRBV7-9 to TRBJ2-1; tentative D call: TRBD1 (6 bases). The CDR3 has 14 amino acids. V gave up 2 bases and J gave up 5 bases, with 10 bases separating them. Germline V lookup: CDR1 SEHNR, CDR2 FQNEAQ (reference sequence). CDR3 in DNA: TGTGCCAGCAGCTTATTCCCAGGGGACAATGAGCAGTTCTTC. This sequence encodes CASSLFPGDNEQFF.

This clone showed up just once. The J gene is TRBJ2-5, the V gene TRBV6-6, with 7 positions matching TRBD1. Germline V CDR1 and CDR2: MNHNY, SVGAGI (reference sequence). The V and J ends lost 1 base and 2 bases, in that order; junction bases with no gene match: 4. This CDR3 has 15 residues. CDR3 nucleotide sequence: TGTGCCAGCAGTTACTGGACAGGCATTCAAGAGACCCAGTACTTC. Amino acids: CASSYWTGIQETQYF.

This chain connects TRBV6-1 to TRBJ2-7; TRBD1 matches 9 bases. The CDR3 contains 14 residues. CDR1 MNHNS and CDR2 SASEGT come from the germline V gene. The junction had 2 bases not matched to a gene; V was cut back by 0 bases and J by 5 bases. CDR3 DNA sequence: TGTGCCAGCAGTGAAGCCTGGACAGGGGACGAGCAGTACTTC. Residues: CASSEAWTGDEQYF.

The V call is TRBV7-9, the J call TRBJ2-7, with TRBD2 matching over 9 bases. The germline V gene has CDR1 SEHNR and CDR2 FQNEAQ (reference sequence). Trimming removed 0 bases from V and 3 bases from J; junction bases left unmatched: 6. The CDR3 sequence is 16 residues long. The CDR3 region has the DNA TGTGCCAGCAGCTTAGCGAGGGCTAGCGGGAACTACGAGCAGTACTTC. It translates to CASSLARASGNYEQYF.

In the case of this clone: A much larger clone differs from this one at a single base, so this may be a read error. CDR3 loop: CASSLTGGYGYTF. The CDR3 DNA reads TGTGCCAGCAGTTTAACAGGGGGCTATGGCTACACCTTC. This chain uses TRBV27 with TRBJ1-2, with 8 nucleotides matching TRBD1. The ends lost 2 bases at V and 4 bases at J; junction bases unmatched: 0. The length of the CDR3 is 13 residues. CDR1 MNHEY and CDR2 SMNVEV come from the germline V gene (reference sequence).

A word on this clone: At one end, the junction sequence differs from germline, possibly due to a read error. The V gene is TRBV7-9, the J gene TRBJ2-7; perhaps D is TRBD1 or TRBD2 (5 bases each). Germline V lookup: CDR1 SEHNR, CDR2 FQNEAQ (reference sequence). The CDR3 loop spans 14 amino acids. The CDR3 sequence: CSSGMVQGSYEQYF. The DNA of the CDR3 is TGTTCCAGCGGTATGGTGCAGGGCTCCTACGAGCAGTACTTC.

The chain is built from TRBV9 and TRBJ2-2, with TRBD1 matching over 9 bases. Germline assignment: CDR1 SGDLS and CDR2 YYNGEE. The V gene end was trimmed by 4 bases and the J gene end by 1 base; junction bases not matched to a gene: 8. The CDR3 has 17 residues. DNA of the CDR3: TGTGCCAGCAGCCCGACAGGGGGAGACAAGAACACCGGGGAGCTGTTTTTT. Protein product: CASSPTGGDKNTGELFF.

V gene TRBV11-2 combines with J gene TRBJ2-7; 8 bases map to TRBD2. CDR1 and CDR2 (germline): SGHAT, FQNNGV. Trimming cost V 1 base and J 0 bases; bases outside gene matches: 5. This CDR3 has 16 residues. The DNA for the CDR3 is TGTGCCAGCAGCTTAGGGTTCCTAGCGGGCTCCTACGAGCAGTACTTC. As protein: CASSLGFLAGSYEQYF.

CDR3 nucleotide sequence: TGTGCCAGCAGCATCGGGTACCAAGAGACCCAGTACTTC. Translation gives CASSIGYQETQYF. This chain uses TRBV7-2 with TRBJ2-5; D not certain. Germline V gives CDR1 SGHTA, CDR2 FQGNSA. Trimming took 5 bases from V and 0 from J, leaving 7 bases between them. The CDR3 contains 13 residues. The full variable domain, in which reference TRBV7-2 and TRBJ2-5 provide the parts outside the CDR3, is GAGVSQSPSNKVTEKGKDVELRCDPISGHTALYWYRQSLGQGLEFLIYFQGNSAPDKSGLPSDRFSAERTGGSVSTLTIQRTQQEDSAVYLCASSIGYQETQYFGPGTRLLVL.

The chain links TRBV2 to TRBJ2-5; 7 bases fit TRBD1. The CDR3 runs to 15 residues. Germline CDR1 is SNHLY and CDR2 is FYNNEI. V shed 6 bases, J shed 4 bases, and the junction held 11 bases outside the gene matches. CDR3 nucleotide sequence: TGTGCCAGCAGCGCTCAGACAGGGATAGGAGAGACCCAGTACTTC. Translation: CASSAQTGIGETQYF.

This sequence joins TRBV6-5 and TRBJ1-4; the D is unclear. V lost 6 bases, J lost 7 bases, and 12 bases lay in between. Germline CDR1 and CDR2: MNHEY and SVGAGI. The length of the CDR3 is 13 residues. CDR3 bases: TGTGCCAGCAGCTATCGAAGAGTTGAAAAACTGTTTTTT. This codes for CASSYRRVEKLFF.

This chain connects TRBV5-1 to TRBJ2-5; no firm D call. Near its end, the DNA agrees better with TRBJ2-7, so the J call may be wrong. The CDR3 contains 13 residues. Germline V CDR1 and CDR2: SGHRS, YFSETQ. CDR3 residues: CASSLDWGYEQYF. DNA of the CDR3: TGCGCCAGCAGCTTGGATTGGGGCTACGAGCAGTACTTC.

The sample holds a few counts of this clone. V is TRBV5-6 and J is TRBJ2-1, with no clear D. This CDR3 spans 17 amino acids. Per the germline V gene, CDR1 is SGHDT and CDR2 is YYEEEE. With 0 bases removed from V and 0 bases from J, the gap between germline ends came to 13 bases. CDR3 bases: TGTGCCAGCAGCTTGGTTGTCATCTCGAGCTCCTACAATGAGCAGTTCTTC. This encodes CASSLVVISSSYNEQFF. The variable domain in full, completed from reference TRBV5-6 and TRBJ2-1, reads DAGVTQSPTHLIKTRGQQVTLRCSPKSGHDTVSWYQQALGQGPQFIFQYYEEEERQRGNFPDRFSGHQFPNYSSELNVNALLLGDSALYLCASSLVVISSSYNEQFFGPGTRLTVL.

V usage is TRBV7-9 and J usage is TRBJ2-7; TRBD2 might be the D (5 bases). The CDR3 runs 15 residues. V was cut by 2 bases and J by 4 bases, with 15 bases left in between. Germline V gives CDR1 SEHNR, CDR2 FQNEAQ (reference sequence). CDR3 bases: TGTGCCAGCAGCTTATTCCGGGATTCGCGGTACGAGCAGTACTTC. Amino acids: CASSLFRDSRYEQYF.

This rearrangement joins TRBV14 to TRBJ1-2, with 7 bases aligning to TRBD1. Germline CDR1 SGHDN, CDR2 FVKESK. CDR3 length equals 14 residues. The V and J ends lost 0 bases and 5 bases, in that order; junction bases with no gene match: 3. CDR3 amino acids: CASSQDRTGYGYTF. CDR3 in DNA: TGTGCCAGCAGCCAAGATCGGACAGGATATGGCTACACCTTC.

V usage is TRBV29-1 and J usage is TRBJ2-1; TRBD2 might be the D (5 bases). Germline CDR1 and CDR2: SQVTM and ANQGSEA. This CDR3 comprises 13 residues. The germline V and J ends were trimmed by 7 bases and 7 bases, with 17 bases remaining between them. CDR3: CSADGLDVNEQFF. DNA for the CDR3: TGCAGCGCCGATGGACTGGATGTGAATGAGCAGTTCTTC.

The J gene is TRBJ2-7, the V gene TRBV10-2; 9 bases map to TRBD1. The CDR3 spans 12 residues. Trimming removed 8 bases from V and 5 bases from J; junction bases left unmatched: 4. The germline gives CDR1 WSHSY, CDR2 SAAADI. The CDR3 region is CASGQGMNEQYF. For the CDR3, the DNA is TGCGCCAGCGGACAGGGGATGAACGAGCAGTACTTC.

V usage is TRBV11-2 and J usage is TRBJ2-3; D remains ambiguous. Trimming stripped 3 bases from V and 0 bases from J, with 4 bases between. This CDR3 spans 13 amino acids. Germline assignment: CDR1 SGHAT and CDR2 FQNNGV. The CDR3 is CASSFSSTDTQYF. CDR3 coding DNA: TGTGCCAGCAGCTTCTCTAGCACAGATACGCAGTATTTT.